The 27 T cell receptor beta chains given below trace back to one sample, sequenced in a study of CD8+CD57+ T cells in acquired aplastic anemia. TCR beta VDJ and CDR3 were profiled, and genomic DNA was the template. TCRdb re-derived calls from the reads in MiXCR, one entry per CDR3 protein. The sample holds around 200,000 distinct CDR3 sequences, roughly 65% seen once. Flow cytometry had shown expanded CD8+CD57+ cells in the patients chosen for sequencing. Sequenced material: sorted CD4+, CD8+, or CD8+CD57+ T cells (not recorded which) from PBMCs. These receptors originate from a human donor with aplastic anemia.

This clonotype was detected only once. The rearrangement links TRBV7-3 to TRBJ1-1; no clear D. CDR1 SGHTA and CDR2 FQGTGA come from the germline V gene. The V end lost 0 bases, the J end lost 11 bases, and 16 bases lay between the germline ends. The CDR3 sequence is 14 residues long. In DNA, the CDR3 is TGTGCCAGCAGCTTAACACCGGGCCCCCAAGGTGCTTTCTTT. Its translation: CASSLTPGPQGAFF.

V and J are TRBV24-1 and TRBJ2-7; 8 bases agree with TRBD1. Germline V CDR1 and CDR2: KGHDR, SFDVKD. The CDR3 consists of 16 residues. With V trimmed by 5 bases and J by 5 bases, 13 bases remained unmatched. CDR3 sequence reads: CATSAPGQETYNEQYF. The CDR3 DNA follows: TGTGCCACCAGTGCGCCGGGACAGGAGACCTACAACGAGCAGTACTTC.

The rearrangement joins TRBV19 to TRBJ1-1, with D possibly matching TRBD1 (5 bases). The CDR3 is made up of 13 amino acids. The V end was cut by 5 bases, the J end by 2 bases, with 9 bases between. Germline V lookup: CDR1 LNHDA, CDR2 SQIVND (reference sequence). CDR3 sequence reads: CASSWDLNTEAFF. The CDR3 nucleotides are TGTGCCAGTAGTTGGGACCTAAACACTGAAGCTTTCTTT.

Here the CDR3 reads CSALTEVGEQYF. In DNA form, the CDR3 reads TGCAGTGCGCTGACGGAAGTAGGCGAGCAGTACTTC. This chain uses TRBV20-1 with TRBJ2-7; D call uncertain. This CDR3 spans 12 amino acids. Germline lookup yields CDR1 DFQATT and CDR2 SNEGSKA (reference sequence). Trimming removed 6 bases from V and 6 bases from J, with 15 bases in between.

This clonotype has a count of ten or more. The V and J genes are TRBV3-1 and TRBJ2-3; the D is unclear. The CDR3 has 12 residues. The germline V and J ends were trimmed by 4 bases and 6 bases, with 8 bases remaining between them. The germline gives CDR1 LGHDT, CDR2 YNNKEL (reference sequence). This CDR3 is CASSLLSDTQYF. The CDR3 DNA reads TGTGCCAGCAGCCTCCTATCGGATACGCAGTATTTT.

This clonotype was observed once. Sequence at one end of the junction differs from germline and may be a read error. The chain uses TRBV29-1 and TRBJ1-2, with 8 nucleotides matching TRBD1. The CDR3 has 14 amino acids. CDR1 is SQVTM and CDR2 is ANQGSEA in the germline V gene. DNA of the CDR3: TGCAGCGTTCGAAGACCGGACAGGGACTACGGCTACACCTTC. It codes for CSVRRPDRDYGYTF.

This sequence joins TRBV15 and TRBJ2-7; 8 nucleotides align to TRBD1. V lost 3 bases and J lost 5; bases outside the gene matches: 6. This CDR3 spans 14 amino acids. Germline V gives CDR1 LNHNV, CDR2 YYDKDF (reference sequence). The CDR3 region is CATSRDRVVNEQYF. CDR3 coding DNA: TGTGCCACCAGCAGGGACAGGGTGGTGAACGAGCAGTACTTC.

This clonotype was counted ten times or more. This chain links TRBV11-2 with TRBJ2-4, with 9 bases aligning to TRBD1. V was pared by 1 base and J by 6 bases, with 4 bases of the junction left unmatched. Germline V gene data show CDR1 as SGHAT and CDR2 as FQNNGV. The CDR3 totals 15 residues. The CDR3 reads CASSLVGGQGNIQYF. The DNA of the CDR3 is TGTGCCAGCAGCTTAGTAGGGGGACAGGGAAACATTCAGTACTTC.

The chain recombines TRBV20-1 with TRBJ2-3, with 9 bases lining up with TRBD2. Looked up from germline, CDR1 is DFQATT and CDR2 is SNEGSKA (reference sequence). The J segment lost 5 bases and the V segment lost 5 bases, leaving 8 bases of the junction unmatched. This CDR3 spans 14 amino acids. The CDR3 nucleotides read TGCAGTGCTGCCCTAGGACTAGCGATAGATACGCAGTATTTT. Residues: CSAALGLAIDTQYF.

Notes on this clonotype: Compared with germline, one end of the junction differs, possibly owing to a read error. The chain combines TRBV7-2 with TRBJ2-5; perhaps TRBD2 as D (6 bases). This CDR3 region has 14 residues. Germline assignment: CDR1 SGHTA and CDR2 FQGNSA. The DNA of the CDR3 is TGTGCCGGCAGCTTAGGAGCGGGTGGAGAGACCCAGTACTTC. Translated, it gives CAGSLGAGGETQYF.

J is TRBJ2-7 and V is TRBV2; unclear D gene. This CDR3 is built from 12 residues. Germline V lookup: CDR1 SNHLY, CDR2 FYNNEI. V was cut by 3 bases and J by 6 bases, with 9 bases left in between. In nucleotides, the CDR3 is TGTGCCAGCAGTGACTCTATGCTCGAGCAGTACTTC. This sequence encodes CASSDSMLEQYF. Combining the CDR3 with reference TRBV2 and TRBJ2-7 gives the whole variable domain EPEVTQTPSHQVTQMGQEVILRCVPISNHLYFYWYRQILGQKVEFLVSFYNNEISEKSEIFDDQFSVERPDGSNFTLKIRSTKLEDSAMYFCASSDSMLEQYFGPGTRLTVT.

This chain connects TRBV2 to TRBJ1-5; TRBD1 agrees at 7 bases. Per the germline V gene, CDR1 is SNHLY and CDR2 is FYNNEI. This CDR3 has 15 amino acids. The trim removed 1 base at V and 14 bases at J, leaving 14 bases unmatched. The CDR3 nucleotides are TGTGCCAGCAGTGAAGGTTTCCGGGACAGCTCCTACGAGCATTTT. Protein: CASSEGFRDSSYEHF.

The gene calls are TRBV5-1 and TRBJ2-1; the D is unclear. Trimming left V 0 bases short and J 6 bases short, with 13 bases between. The germline CDR1 and CDR2 sequences are SGHRS and YFSETQ. There are 15 residues in the CDR3. The CDR3 coding sequence is TGCGCCAGCAGCTTGGGGCCCGGCGGAACCAATGAGCAGTTCTTC. Its translation: CASSLGPGGTNEQFF. Supplemented by reference TRBV5-1 and TRBJ2-1, the full variable domain reads KAGVTQTPRYLIKTRGQQVTLSCSPISGHRSVSWYQQTPGQGLQFLFEYFSETQRNKGNFPGRFSGRQFSNSRSEMNVSTLELGDSALYLCASSLGPGGTNEQFFGPGTRLTVL.

This clonotype was counted many times. The chain has TRBV2 and TRBJ1-4; 7 nucleotides line up with TRBD1. Unmatched junction bases numbered 4, after V lost 1 base and J lost 5 bases. This CDR3 has 15 amino acids. Germline V CDR1 and CDR2: SNHLY, FYNNEI. CDR3 amino acids: CASSEDGTANEKLFF. The CDR3 bases are TGTGCCAGCAGTGAAGATGGGACAGCGAATGAAAAACTGTTTTTT.

CDR3 loop: CASSIGNRDNYGYTF. The CDR3 DNA reads as TGTGCCAGTAGTATAGGCAATAGGGATAACTATGGCTACACCTTC. The rearrangement joins TRBV19 to TRBJ1-2; D is ambiguous. The CDR3 length is 15 residues. Per germline, CDR1 LNHDA and CDR2 SQIVND (reference sequence). Trimming took 1 base from V and 1 from J, leaving 10 bases between them.

V is TRBV9 and J is TRBJ2-1, with D perhaps TRBD2 (6 bases). Trimming left V 4 bases short and J 7 bases short, with 18 bases between. This CDR3 spans 15 amino acids. Germline values: CDR1 SGDLS, CDR2 YYNGEE. The DNA of the CDR3 is TGTGCCAGCAGCAGGACTGGCGGGGTTGGGAATGAGCAGTTCTTC. Translated, it gives CASSRTGGVGNEQFF.

The chain combines TRBV7-9 with TRBJ1-2; D is possibly TRBD1 (5 bases). CDR1 and CDR2 from the germline V gene are SEHNR and FQNEAQ (reference sequence). V was clipped by 8 bases and J by 4 bases, with 14 bases between them. This CDR3 has 13 residues. CDR3 loop: CASRYGDVYGYTF. The CDR3, as DNA: TGTGCCAGCCGTTACGGGGACGTCTATGGCTACACCTTC.

V usage is TRBV20-1 and J usage is TRBJ2-3; the match to TRBD2 covers 12 bases. Per germline, CDR1 DFQATT and CDR2 SNEGSKA (reference sequence). Germline trimming cut 6 bases from V and 2 bases from J; bases unmatched to any gene: 6. The CDR3 runs 15 residues. CDR3 protein: CSAPTSGRNTDTQYF. The CDR3 nucleotides are TGCAGTGCGCCTACTAGCGGGAGGAACACAGATACGCAGTATTTT.

This rearrangement joins TRBV11-2 to TRBJ2-1, with 10 bases that match TRBD2. With 4 bases clipped from V and 6 bases from J, the junction kept 3 bases outside the gene matches. Per the germline V gene, CDR1 is SGHAT and CDR2 is FQNNGV. This CDR3 contains 14 residues. Here the CDR3 reads CASSSGLAVNEQFF. The CDR3 nucleotides are TGTGCCAGCAGCTCAGGACTAGCGGTCAATGAGCAGTTCTTC.

The rearrangement joins TRBV12-5 to TRBJ2-3, with 8 nucleotides matching TRBD1. Germline V gene sequence: CDR1 LGHNT, CDR2 FRNRAP. With 2 bases clipped from V and 0 bases from J, the junction kept 16 bases outside the gene matches. The length of the CDR3 is 20 residues. The CDR3 protein is CASGLSLDRAQSLSTDTQYF. The DNA for the CDR3 is TGTGCTAGTGGTTTGTCCCTGGACAGGGCACAATCGCTGAGCACAGATACGCAGTATTTT.

The chain recombines TRBV20-1 with TRBJ2-7; D gene ambiguous. CDR1 DFQATT and CDR2 SNEGSKA come from the germline V gene (reference sequence). V was shortened by 1 base and J by 0 bases, with 4 bases between the two germline ends. The CDR3 contains 12 residues. The CDR3 spells CSARGHSYEQYF. CDR3 DNA: TGCAGTGCTAGAGGCCACTCCTACGAGCAGTACTTC.

The V and J genes are TRBV24-1 and TRBJ2-5, with TRBD2 matching over 7 bases. The CDR3 length is 14 residues. With 5 bases clipped from V and 1 base from J, the junction kept 3 bases outside the gene matches. Germline V gene sequence: CDR1 KGHDR, CDR2 SFDVKD. CDR3 residues: CATSAASGQETQYF. The CDR3 nucleotides are TGTGCCACCAGTGCGGCTAGCGGCCAAGAGACCCAGTACTTC.

This clonotype turned up a few times. The rearrangement uses TRBV2 and TRBJ2-1; 11 nucleotides align to TRBD1. Germline CDR1 and CDR2: SNHLY and FYNNEI. Trimming cost V 6 bases and J 2 bases; bases outside gene matches: 3. This CDR3 has 15 amino acids. Written as DNA, the CDR3 is TGTGCCAGCAGCTCGGGACAGGGGGCCTACAATGAGCAGTTCTTC. It yields the protein CASSSGQGAYNEQFF.

The V and J genes are TRBV19 and TRBJ2-1, with TRBD2 identical over 7 bases. Germline CDR1 and CDR2: LNHDA and SQIVND (reference sequence). This CDR3 is 12 amino acids long. CDR3 sequence: CATSVIYNEQFF. DNA for the CDR3: TGTGCAACTAGCGTAATCTACAATGAGCAGTTCTTC. Full variable domain (rest looked up from reference TRBV19 and TRBJ2-1): DGGITQSPKYLFRKEGQNVTLSCEQNLNHDAMYWYRQDPGQGLRLIYYSQIVNDFQKGDIAEGYSVSREKKESFPLTVTSAQKNPTAFYLCATSVIYNEQFFGPGTRLTVL.

The rearrangement links TRBV10-3 to TRBJ2-2; D is uncertain. The CDR3 totals 9 residues. Germline CDR1 and CDR2: ENHRY and SYGVKD. Deletions cut 11 bases from V and 10 bases from J, with 8 bases between. The CDR3 region has the DNA TGTGCCCCTTGGCCGGAGCTGTTTTTT. Its translation: CAPWPELFF.

V usage is TRBV7-9 and J usage is TRBJ1-1; D gene ambiguous. The CDR3 runs 13 residues. Looked up from germline, CDR1 is SEHNR and CDR2 is FQNEAQ (reference sequence). V was trimmed by 6 bases and J by 3 bases, leaving 11 bases between them. The CDR3 loop reads CASSLILDTEAFF. CDR3 bases: TGTGCCAGCAGTCTCATACTGGACACTGAAGCTTTCTTT.

The chain uses TRBV24-1 and TRBJ1-1, with unresolved D. CDR1 is KGHDR and CDR2 is SFDVKD in the germline V gene. CDR3 length: 13 amino acids. The V end lost 6 bases, the J end lost 1 base, and 8 bases lay between the germline ends. CDR3 in amino acids: CATSMTSNTEAFF. The CDR3 DNA follows: TGTGCCACCAGTATGACGTCGAACACTGAAGCTTTCTTT.